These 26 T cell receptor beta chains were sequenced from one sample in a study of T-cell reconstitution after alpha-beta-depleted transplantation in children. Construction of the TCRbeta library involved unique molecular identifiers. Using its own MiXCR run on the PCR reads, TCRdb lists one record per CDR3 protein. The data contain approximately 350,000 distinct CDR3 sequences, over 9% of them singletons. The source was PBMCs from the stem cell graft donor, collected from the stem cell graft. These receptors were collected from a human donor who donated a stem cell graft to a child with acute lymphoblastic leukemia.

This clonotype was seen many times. CDR3 DNA sequence: TGCGCCAGCAGCCTCGGACAGGGAGCAAGCACAGATACGCAGTATTTT. Protein: CASSLGQGASTDTQYF. The chain employs TRBV5-1 and TRBJ2-3; 8 nucleotides line up with TRBD1. V was pared by 4 bases and J by 0 bases, with 7 bases of the junction left unmatched. This CDR3 has 16 residues. Germline CDR1 reads SGHRS; CDR2 reads YFSETQ.

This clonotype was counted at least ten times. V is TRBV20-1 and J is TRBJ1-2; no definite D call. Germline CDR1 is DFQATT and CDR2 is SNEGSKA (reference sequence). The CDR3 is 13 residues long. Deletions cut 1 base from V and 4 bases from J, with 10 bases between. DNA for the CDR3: TGCAGTGCTAGAGCTGGGCTCTTCTATGGCTACACCTTC. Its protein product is CSARAGLFYGYTF.

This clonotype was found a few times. The chain's CDR3 is CASSLVPAGGSETQYF. CDR3 nucleotide sequence: TGTGCCAGCAGCTTAGTACCAGCGGGAGGATCCGAGACCCAGTACTTC. The chain has TRBV7-2 and TRBJ2-5; 9 bases map to TRBD2. Germline values: CDR1 SGHTA, CDR2 FQGNSA. Losses at the gene ends were 1 base for V and 5 bases for J; bases not matched to a gene: 8. The CDR3 is 16 residues long.

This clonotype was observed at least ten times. CDR3 sequence: CASSPGTAYGYTF. CDR3 DNA sequence: TGCGCCAGCAGTCCGGGAACGGCCTATGGCTACACCTTC. The rearrangement uses TRBV5-1 and TRBJ1-2; D is ambiguous. The CDR3 loop spans 13 amino acids. The germline V gene has CDR1 SGHRS and CDR2 YFSETQ. Trimming pared 5 bases from V and 4 bases from J, leaving 12 bases between.

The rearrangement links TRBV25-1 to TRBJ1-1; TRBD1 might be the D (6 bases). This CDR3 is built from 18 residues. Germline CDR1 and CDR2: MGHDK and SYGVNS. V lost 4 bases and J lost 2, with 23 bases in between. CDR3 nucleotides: TGTGCCAGCAGTGGAGACAGGTCCTGGGTGGGTCAAAACACTGAAGCTTTCTTT. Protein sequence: CASSGDRSWVGQNTEAFF.

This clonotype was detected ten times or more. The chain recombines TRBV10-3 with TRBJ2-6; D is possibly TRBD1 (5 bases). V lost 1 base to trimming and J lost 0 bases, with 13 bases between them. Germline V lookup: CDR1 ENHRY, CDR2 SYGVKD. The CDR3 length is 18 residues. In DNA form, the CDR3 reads TGTGCCATCAGTGAGTGGAGACAGAGACTCTCTGGGGCCAACGTCCTGACTTTC. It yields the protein CAISEWRQRLSGANVLTF.

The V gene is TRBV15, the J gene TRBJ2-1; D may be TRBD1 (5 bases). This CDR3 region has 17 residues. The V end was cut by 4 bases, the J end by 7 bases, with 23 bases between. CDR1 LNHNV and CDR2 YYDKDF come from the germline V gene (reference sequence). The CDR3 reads CATSTFTQANPRNEQFF. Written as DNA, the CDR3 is TGTGCCACCAGCACCTTTACACAGGCGAACCCCAGGAATGAGCAGTTCTTC.

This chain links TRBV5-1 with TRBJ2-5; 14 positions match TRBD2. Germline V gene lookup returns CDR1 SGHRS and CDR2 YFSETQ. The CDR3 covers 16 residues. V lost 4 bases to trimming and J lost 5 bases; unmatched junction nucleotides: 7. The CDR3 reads CASSPVGLAGDETQYF. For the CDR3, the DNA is TGCGCCAGCAGCCCGGTGGGACTAGCGGGAGACGAGACCCAGTACTTC.

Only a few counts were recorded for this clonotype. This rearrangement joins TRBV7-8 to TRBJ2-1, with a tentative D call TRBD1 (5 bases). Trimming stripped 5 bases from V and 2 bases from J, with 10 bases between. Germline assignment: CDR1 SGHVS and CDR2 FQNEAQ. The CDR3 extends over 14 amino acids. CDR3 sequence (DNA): TGTGCCAGCAGCACCCAGACAGCCTACAATGAGCAGTTCTTC. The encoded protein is CASSTQTAYNEQFF. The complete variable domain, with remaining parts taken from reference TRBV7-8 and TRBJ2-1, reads GAGVSQSPRYKVAKRGQDVALRCDPISGHVSLFWYQQALGQGPEFLTYFQNEAQLDKSGLPSDRFFAERPEGSVSTLKIQRTQQEDSAVYLCASSTQTAYNEQFFGPGTRLTVL.

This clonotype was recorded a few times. CDR3: CSAPDLLEGTSWIRETQYF. CDR3 sequence (DNA): TGCAGTGCTCCAGACCTTTTAGAGGGTACTTCCTGGATCCGAGAGACCCAGTACTTC. The chain uses TRBV20-1 and TRBJ2-5, with D possibly matching TRBD2 (5 bases). This CDR3 contains 19 residues. The germline V gene encodes CDR1 DFQATT and CDR2 SNEGSKA (reference sequence). Trimming removed 5 bases from V and 4 bases from J, with 32 bases in between.

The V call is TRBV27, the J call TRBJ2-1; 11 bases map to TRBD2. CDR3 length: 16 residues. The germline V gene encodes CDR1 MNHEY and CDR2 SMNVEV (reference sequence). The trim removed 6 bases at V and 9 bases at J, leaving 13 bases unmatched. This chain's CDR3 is CASSPPRTSGFPEQFF. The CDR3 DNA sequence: TGTGCCAGCAGCCCACCCCGGACTAGCGGGTTTCCTGAGCAGTTCTTC.

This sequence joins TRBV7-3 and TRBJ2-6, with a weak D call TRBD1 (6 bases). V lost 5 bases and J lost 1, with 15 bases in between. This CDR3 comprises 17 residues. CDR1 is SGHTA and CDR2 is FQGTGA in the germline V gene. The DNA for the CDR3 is TGTGCCAGCAGCAAAACCGGGACACCGTCTGGGGCCAACGTCCTGACTTTC. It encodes CASSKTGTPSGANVLTF. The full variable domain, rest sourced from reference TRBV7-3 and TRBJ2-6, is GAGVSQTPSNKVTEKGKYVELRCDPISGHTALYWYRQSLGQGPEFLIYFQGTGAADDSGLPNDRFFAVRPEGSVSTLKIQRTERGDSAVYLCASSKTGTPSGANVLTFGAGSRLTVL.

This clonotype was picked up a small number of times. The CDR3 here is CASSLASGLGLADTQYF. In nucleotides, the CDR3 is TGTGCCAGCAGTTTAGCATCGGGACTTGGCCTCGCAGATACGCAGTATTTT. The chain uses TRBV12-3 or TRBV12-4 and TRBJ2-3; the D gene is possibly TRBD2 (6 bases). There are 17 residues in the CDR3. Trimming pared 0 bases from V and 4 bases from J, leaving 17 bases between.

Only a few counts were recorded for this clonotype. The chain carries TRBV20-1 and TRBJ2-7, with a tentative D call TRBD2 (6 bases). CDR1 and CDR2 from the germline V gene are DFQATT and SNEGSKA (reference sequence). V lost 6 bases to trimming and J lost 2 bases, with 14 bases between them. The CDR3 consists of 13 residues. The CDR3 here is CSAGVGGTYEQYF. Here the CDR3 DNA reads TGCAGTGCAGGGGTTGGGGGGACCTACGAGCAGTACTTC.

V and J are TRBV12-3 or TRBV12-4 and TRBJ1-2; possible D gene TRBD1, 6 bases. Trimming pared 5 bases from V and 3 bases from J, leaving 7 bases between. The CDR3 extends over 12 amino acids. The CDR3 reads CASSRQDYGYTF. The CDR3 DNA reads TGTGCCAGCAGTCGACAGGACTATGGCTACACCTTC.

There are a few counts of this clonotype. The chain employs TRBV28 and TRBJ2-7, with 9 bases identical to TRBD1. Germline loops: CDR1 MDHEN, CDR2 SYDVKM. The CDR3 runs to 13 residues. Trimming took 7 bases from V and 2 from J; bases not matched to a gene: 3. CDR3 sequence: CASKRQGAYEQYF. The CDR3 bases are TGTGCCAGCAAAAGACAGGGGGCCTACGAGCAGTACTTC. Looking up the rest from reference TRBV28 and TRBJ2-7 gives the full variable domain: DVKVTQSSRYLVKRTGEKVFLECVQDMDHENMFWYRQDPGLGLRLIYFSYDVKMKEKGDIPEGYSVSREKKERFSLILESASTNQTSMYLCASKRQGAYEQYFGPGTRLTVT.

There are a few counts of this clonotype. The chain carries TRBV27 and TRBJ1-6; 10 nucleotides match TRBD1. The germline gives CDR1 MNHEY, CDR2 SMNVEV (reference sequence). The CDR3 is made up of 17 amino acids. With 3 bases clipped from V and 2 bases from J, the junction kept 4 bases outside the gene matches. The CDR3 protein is CASSLGQGITYNSPLHF. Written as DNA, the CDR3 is TGTGCCAGCAGTTTGGGACAGGGGATCACCTATAATTCACCCCTCCACTTT.

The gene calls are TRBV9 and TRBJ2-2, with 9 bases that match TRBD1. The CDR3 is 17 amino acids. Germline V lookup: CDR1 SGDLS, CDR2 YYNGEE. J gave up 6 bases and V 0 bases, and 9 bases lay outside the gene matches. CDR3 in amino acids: CASSVGWSDRGSGELFF. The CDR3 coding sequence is TGTGCCAGCAGCGTAGGATGGTCGGACAGGGGATCCGGGGAGCTGTTTTTT.

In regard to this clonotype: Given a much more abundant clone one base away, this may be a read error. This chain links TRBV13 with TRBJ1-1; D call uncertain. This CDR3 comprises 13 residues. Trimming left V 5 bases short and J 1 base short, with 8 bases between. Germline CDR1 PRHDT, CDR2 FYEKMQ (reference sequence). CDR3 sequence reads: CASSPPRNTEAFF. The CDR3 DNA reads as TGTGCCAGCAGCCCCCCAAGGAACACTGAAGCTTTCTTT.

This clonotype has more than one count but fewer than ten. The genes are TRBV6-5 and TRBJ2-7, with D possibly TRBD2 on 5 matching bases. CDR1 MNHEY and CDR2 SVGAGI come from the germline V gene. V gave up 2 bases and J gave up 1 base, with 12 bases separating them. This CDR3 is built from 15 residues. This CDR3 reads CASSYDASGSYEQYF. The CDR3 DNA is TGTGCCAGCAGTTACGATGCCTCGGGGTCCTACGAGCAGTACTTC.

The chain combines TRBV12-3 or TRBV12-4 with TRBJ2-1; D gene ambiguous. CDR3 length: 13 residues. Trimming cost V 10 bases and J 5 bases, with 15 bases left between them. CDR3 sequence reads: CATPPLMNNEQFF. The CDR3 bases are TGTGCCACCCCACCCCTTATGAACAATGAGCAGTTCTTC.

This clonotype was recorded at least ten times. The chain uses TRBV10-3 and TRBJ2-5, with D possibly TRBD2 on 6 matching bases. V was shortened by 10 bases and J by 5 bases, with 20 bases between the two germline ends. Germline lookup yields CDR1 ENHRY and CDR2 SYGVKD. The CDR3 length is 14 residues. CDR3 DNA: TGTGCCACCGCCTATCCTGGGGGGAGCGAGACCCAGTACTTC. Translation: CATAYPGGSETQYF.

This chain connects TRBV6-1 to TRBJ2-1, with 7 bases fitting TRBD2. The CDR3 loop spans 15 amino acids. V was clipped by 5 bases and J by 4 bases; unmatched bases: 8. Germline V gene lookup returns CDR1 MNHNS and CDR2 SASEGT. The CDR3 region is CASSPETGGYNEQFF. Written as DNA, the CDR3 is TGTGCCAGCAGTCCTGAAACGGGGGGTTACAATGAGCAGTTCTTC.

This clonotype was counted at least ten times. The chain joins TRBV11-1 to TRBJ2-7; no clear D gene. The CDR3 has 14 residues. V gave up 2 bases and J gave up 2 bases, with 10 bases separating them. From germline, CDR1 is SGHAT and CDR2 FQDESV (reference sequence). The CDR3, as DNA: TGTGCCAGCAGCTTACTGAGACACCCCTACGAGCAGTACTTC. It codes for CASSLLRHPYEQYF.

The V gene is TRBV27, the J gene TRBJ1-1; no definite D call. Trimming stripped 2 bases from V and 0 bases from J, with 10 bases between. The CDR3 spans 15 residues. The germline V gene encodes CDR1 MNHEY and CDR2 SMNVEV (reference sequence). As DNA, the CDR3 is TGTGCCAGCAGTTTACGGGGAAGGGTGAACACTGAAGCTTTCTTT. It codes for CASSLRGRVNTEAFF.

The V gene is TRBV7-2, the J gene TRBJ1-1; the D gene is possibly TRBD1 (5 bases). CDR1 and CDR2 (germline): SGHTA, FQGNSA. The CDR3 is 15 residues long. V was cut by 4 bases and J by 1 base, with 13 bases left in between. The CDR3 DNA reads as TGTGCCAGCAGCTACCGGACATTGAGGAACACTGAAGCTTTCTTT. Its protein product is CASSYRTLRNTEAFF. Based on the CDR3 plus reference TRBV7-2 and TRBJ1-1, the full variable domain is GAGVSQSPSNKVTEKGKDVELRCDPISGHTALYWYRQSLGQGLEFLIYFQGNSAPDKSGLPSDRFSAERTGGSVSTLTIQRTQQEDSAVYLCASSYRTLRNTEAFFGQGTRLTVV.